This T cell receptor beta chain was captured by sequencing in a study of molecular identifiers for immune sequencing clone quantification. In TCRdb, the PCR reads were re-called with MiXCR into one record per CDR3 protein. The sample lists hundreds of thousands of distinct CDR3 sequences, 25% occurring once. The study, taken as a whole, reports: Clone sizes could be underestimated for highly expanded clones when identical TCR molecules share a barcode.

This clonotype has a count of ten or more. Its antigen is still unknown. The junction had 8 bases not matched to a gene; V was cut back by 3 bases and J by 9 bases. CDR3 size: 12 residues. CDR1 is DFQATT, CDR2 SNEGSKA, per germline (reference sequence). Sequenced sample: naive CD8+ T cells from blood, with Jurkat cell RNA spiked in. Specified subset: FACS-sorted CD8+CD4-CCR7+CD45RA+ naive T cells. The receptor was isolated from a human donor in good health. Some libraries in this study had Jurkat cell RNA spiked in. The chain has TRBV20-1 and TRBJ2-7, with TRBD1 matching 7 bases. The CDR3 region has the DNA TGCAGTGCTAGGGGGACAGATAACGGGCAGTACTTC. Its protein is CSARGTDNGQYF.